These 26 T cell receptor beta chains originate from one sample sequenced in a study of control samples from healthy donors and cancer patients. Assay: immunoSEQ multiplex PCR; the TCRdb copy retains only in-frame clones and omits some. The sample yields roughly 25,000 clones, just over 90% seen once. What was sequenced was PBMCs. All receptors derive from a man aged 50 to 59 with lung cancer.

The chain links TRBV29-1 to TRBJ2-3; TRBD2 aligns across 13 bases. The germline V gene encodes CDR1 SQVTM and CDR2 ANQGSEA. The length of the CDR3 is 14 residues. V lost 8 bases and J lost 0; bases outside the gene matches: 2. CDR3 protein: CSSTSGGSTDTQYF. The CDR3 DNA sequence: TGCAGCTCGACTAGCGGGGGGAGCACAGATACGCAGTATTTT.

The chain couples TRBV5-4 to TRBJ1-1, with 9 bases matching TRBD1. The CDR3 totals 15 residues. In germline, CDR1 is SGHNT, CDR2 YYREEE (reference sequence). V was pared by 5 bases and J by 5 bases, with 10 bases of the junction left unmatched. The CDR3, as DNA: TGTGCCAGCAGTTCGCCGGGACAGGGAAGAACTGAAGCTTTCTTT. Amino acid sequence: CASSSPGQGRTEAFF.

This sequence joins TRBV3-1 (or the pseudogene TRBV3-2) and TRBJ2-3; D is possibly TRBD2 (6 bases). CDR3 length: 14 amino acids. V lost 1 base to trimming and J lost 5 bases, with 10 bases between them. The germline V gene encodes CDR1 LGHDT and CDR2 YNNKEL (reference sequence). CDR3 amino acids: CASSQAGGGDTQYF. The CDR3 DNA reads as TGTGCCAGCAGCCAAGCTGGGGGAGGAGATACGCAGTATTTT.

The chain joins TRBV4-1 to TRBJ2-1, with D possibly being TRBD1 (6 bases). Germline V gene sequence: CDR1 MGHRA, CDR2 YSYEKL. The ends were cut back, 6 bases at V and 3 bases at J, with 12 bases in the middle. The CDR3 covers 14 residues. CDR3 protein: CASRDRTLYNEQFF. CDR3 bases: TGCGCCAGCAGAGACAGGACTCTCTACAATGAGCAGTTCTTC.

The table lists this clone with a few counts. As DNA, the CDR3 is TGTGCCAGCAACCGCGGGAATTCACCCCTCCACTTT. This sequence encodes CASNRGNSPLHF. This chain links TRBV14 with TRBJ1-6; D is unclear. V shed 7 bases and J shed 7 bases, with 8 bases lying between them. CDR1 and CDR2 from the germline V gene are SGHDN and FVKESK. The CDR3 runs to 12 residues. The whole variable domain, filled in from reference TRBV14 and TRBJ1-6, reads EAGVTQFPSHSVIEKGQTVTLRCDPISGHDNLYWYRRVMGKEIKFLLHFVKESKQDESGMPNNRFLAERTGGTYSTLKVQPAELEDSGVYFCASNRGNSPLHFGNGTRLTVT.

This rearrangement joins TRBV6-2 or TRBV6-3 to TRBJ1-6; the match to TRBD1 covers 11 bases. CDR3 length: 17 amino acids. Looked up from germline, CDR1 is MNHEY and CDR2 is SVGEGT. The trim removed 4 bases at V and 0 bases at J, leaving 2 bases unmatched. CDR3 DNA sequence: TGTGCCAGCAGTTTAGGGACAGGGGGCTCCTATAATTCACCCCTCCACTTT. Its protein is CASSLGTGGSYNSPLHF.

The rearrangement uses TRBV9 and TRBJ2-2, with TRBD2 identical over 8 bases. J gave up 0 bases and V 3 bases, and 4 bases lay outside the gene matches. The V gene's germline CDR1 is SGDLS and CDR2 YYNGEE. The CDR3 spans 16 residues. The CDR3 loop reads CASSAGGGANTGELFF. CDR3 DNA: TGTGCCAGCAGCGCGGGAGGGGGGGCGAACACCGGGGAGCTGTTTTTT.

Concerning this clone: This probably arose from a read error, given a far larger clone one base away. Other DNA variants within this sample encode the same CDR3. The chain uses TRBV14 and TRBJ2-3; 10 bases line up with TRBD2. The germline V gene encodes CDR1 SGHDN and CDR2 FVKESK. V shed 0 bases, J shed 7 bases, and the junction held 7 bases outside the gene matches. This CDR3 comprises 16 residues. The CDR3 spells CASSQEDASGGNTQYF. The CDR3 DNA follows: TGTGCCAGCAGCCAAGAGGACGCTAGCGGGGGTAATACGCAGTATTTT.

This clone was counted once. The chain carries TRBV7-9 and TRBJ1-1; perhaps TRBD1 as D (5 bases). Germline V gives CDR1 SEHNR, CDR2 FQNEAQ (reference sequence). The length of the CDR3 is 14 residues. Trimming pared 5 bases from V and 2 bases from J, leaving 12 bases between. CDR3: CASSISGSNTEAFF. The DNA of the CDR3 is TGTGCCAGCAGCATTTCAGGGTCTAACACTGAAGCTTTCTTT.

This chain connects TRBV5-6 to TRBJ1-1; D is unclear. V lost 2 bases, J lost 3 bases, and 5 bases lay in between. The CDR3 has 12 residues. CDR1 is SGHDT, CDR2 YYEEEE, per germline. CDR3 sequence reads: CASSLQYTEAFF. As DNA, the CDR3 is TGTGCCAGCAGCTTACAGTACACTGAAGCTTTCTTT.

V and J are TRBV7-2 and TRBJ2-3, with 13 bases identical to TRBD2. The CDR3 consists of 18 residues. The junction had 15 bases not matched to a gene; V was cut back by 4 bases and J by 8 bases. Germline assignment: CDR1 SGHTA and CDR2 FQGNSA. CDR3 in amino acids: CASSSSTSGGPTGGTQYF. Written as DNA, the CDR3 is TGTGCCAGCAGCTCCTCGACTAGCGGGGGGCCGACGGGGGGTACGCAGTATTTT.

This clone was seen once. Here the CDR3 reads CASTQGVGGQPQHF. The CDR3 DNA follows: TGTGCCAGCACCCAGGGGGTAGGGGGTCAGCCCCAGCATTTT. The chain recombines TRBV28 with TRBJ1-5; 7 nucleotides line up with TRBD1. CDR1 MDHEN and CDR2 SYDVKM come from the germline V gene. The J segment lost 6 bases and the V segment lost 7 bases, leaving 9 bases of the junction unmatched. The CDR3 contains 14 residues.

The rearrangement joins TRBV10-3 to TRBJ1-5, with D unresolved. The CDR3 contains 13 residues. CDR1 is ENHRY, CDR2 SYGVKD, per germline. V was clipped by 7 bases and J by 1 base, with 8 bases between them. CDR3: CAIKGNSNQPQHF. The CDR3 bases are TGTGCCATCAAAGGCAACAGCAATCAGCCCCAGCATTTT.

This rearrangement joins TRBV30 to TRBJ1-1; weak D call: TRBD1 (5 bases). V was pared by 5 bases and J by 10 bases, with 11 bases between. Germline CDR1 is GTSNPN and CDR2 is SVGIG (reference sequence). The CDR3 contains 10 residues. The DNA for the CDR3 is TGTGCCTGGGGGGGATCCGGAGCTTTCTTT. Translating it yields CAWGGSGAFF. Full variable domain (missing parts from reference TRBV30 and TRBJ1-1): SQTIHQWPATLVQPVGSPLSLECTVEGTSNPNLYWYRQAAGRGLQLLFYSVGIGQISSEVPQNLSASRPQDRQFILSSKKLLLSDSGFYLCAWGGSGAFFGQGTRLTVV.

The rearrangement links TRBV18 to TRBJ2-3, with D perhaps matching TRBD2 (5 bases). The V end lost 2 bases, the J end lost 6 bases, and 9 bases lay between the germline ends. Germline CDR1 reads KGHSH; CDR2 reads LQKENI. The CDR3 covers 13 residues. DNA for the CDR3: TGTGCCAGCTCACCAACTAGTGCCGATACGCAGTATTTT. This encodes CASSPTSADTQYF.

The chain recombines TRBV2 with TRBJ1-5; D might be TRBD1 (5 bases). Germline V gives CDR1 SNHLY, CDR2 FYNNEI. Deletions cut 6 bases from V and 3 bases from J, with 12 bases between. This CDR3 spans 14 amino acids. DNA for the CDR3: TGTGCCAGCAGCGACAGCGTGACCAATCAGCCCCAGCATTTT. Translating it yields CASSDSVTNQPQHF.

This clone was found once. The chain's CDR3 is CASSRSQDGGTEAFF. CDR3 bases: TGTGCCAGCAGCCGTTCTCAGGACGGGGGCACTGAAGCTTTCTTT. The rearrangement joins TRBV5-4 to TRBJ1-1; D perhaps matches TRBD1 (5 bases). The CDR3 consists of 15 residues. V was trimmed by 4 bases and J by 4 bases, leaving 17 bases between them. CDR1 SGHNT and CDR2 YYREEE come from the germline V gene (reference sequence).

The chain employs TRBV3-1 (or the pseudogene TRBV3-2) and TRBJ2-3; 7 bases agree with TRBD1. V lost 3 bases, J lost 0 bases, and 0 bases stayed unmatched. The CDR3 loop spans 14 amino acids. Germline-derived CDR1 and CDR2 are LGHDT and YNNKEL (reference sequence). The CDR3 bases are TGTGCCAGCAGCCAGGACAGGAGCACAGATACGCAGTATTTT. Amino acid sequence: CASSQDRSTDTQYF.

This chain uses TRBV11-3 with TRBJ1-1; 11 bases are a match to TRBD1. From germline, CDR1 is SGHNT and CDR2 YENEEA. V shed 1 base, J shed 6 bases, and the junction held 4 bases outside the gene matches. The CDR3 is 15 amino acids. CDR3 region: CASSLGGQGASEAFF. CDR3 nucleotides: TGTGCCAGCAGCTTAGGAGGACAGGGGGCCTCTGAAGCTTTCTTT. Variable domain in full (rest from reference TRBV11-3 and TRBJ1-1): EAGVVQSPRYKIIEKKQPVAFWCNPISGHNTLYWYLQNLGQGPELLIRYENEEAVDDSQLPKDRFSAERLKGVDSTLKIQPAELGDSAVYLCASSLGGQGASEAFFGQGTRLTVV.

J is TRBJ1-1 and V is TRBV28; D is ambiguous. Germline CDR1 reads MDHEN; CDR2 reads SYDVKM. V dropped 5 bases and J dropped 0 bases, with 7 bases sitting between them. The CDR3 covers 13 residues. CDR3 nucleotide sequence: TGTGCCAGCAGTGGTGGTCTGAACACTGAAGCTTTCTTT. It yields the protein CASSGGLNTEAFF.

This chain links TRBV18 with TRBJ2-3; D gene ambiguous. Trimming left V 3 bases short and J 8 bases short, with 6 bases between. Germline loops: CDR1 KGHSH, CDR2 LQKENI. The CDR3 length is 11 residues. The CDR3 reads CASSPSGTQYF. Here the CDR3 DNA reads TGTGCCAGCTCACCGAGTGGTACGCAGTATTTT.

This sequence joins TRBV2 and TRBJ1-4; TRBD1 might be the D (6 bases). Germline V CDR1 and CDR2: SNHLY, FYNNEI. The germline V and J ends were trimmed by 5 bases and 3 bases, with 16 bases remaining between them. This CDR3 comprises 16 residues. The chain's CDR3 is CASSYDRFRANEKLFF. The DNA for the CDR3 is TGTGCCAGCAGTTACGACAGGTTCAGAGCTAATGAAAAACTGTTTTTT. The full variable domain, with the rest looked up from reference TRBV2 and TRBJ1-4, is EPEVTQTPSHQVTQMGQEVILRCVPISNHLYFYWYRQILGQKVEFLVSFYNNEISEKSEIFDDQFSVERPDGSNFTLKIRSTKLEDSAMYFCASSYDRFRANEKLFFGSGTQLSVL.

This rearrangement joins TRBV3-1 (or the pseudogene TRBV3-2) to TRBJ1-5, with D hard to call. V lost 4 bases and J lost 0, with 7 bases in between. Germline assignment: CDR1 LGHDT and CDR2 YNNKEL (reference sequence). The length of the CDR3 is 14 residues. CDR3: CASSRGYSNQPQHF. The DNA of the CDR3 is TGTGCCAGCAGCCGGGGTTATAGCAATCAGCCCCAGCATTTT.

V gene TRBV4-1 combines with J gene TRBJ2-5; TRBD2 is a possible D gene (6 bases). Trimming cost V 3 bases and J 4 bases, with 15 bases left between them. Per germline, CDR1 MGHRA and CDR2 YSYEKL. The CDR3 runs 15 residues. For the CDR3, the DNA is TGCGCCAGCAGCCAGGTTCCGGGGGTAGGAGAGACCCAGTACTTC. It specifies CASSQVPGVGETQYF.

This clone showed up just once. The V gene is TRBV7-9, the J gene TRBJ1-1; possibly TRBD1 for D (5 bases). CDR1 SEHNR and CDR2 FQNEAQ come from the germline V gene (reference sequence). CDR3 length: 17 amino acids. Trimming took 5 bases from V and 0 from J, leaving 19 bases between them. CDR3 amino acids: CASSHTGQLPMNTEAFF. CDR3 sequence (DNA): TGTGCCAGCAGCCACACGGGGCAGTTACCCATGAACACTGAAGCTTTCTTT.

The chain carries TRBV10-3 and TRBJ2-1, with D perhaps matching TRBD2 (6 bases). CDR3 length equals 15 residues. The V end lost 2 bases, the J end lost 5 bases, and 13 bases lay between the germline ends. CDR1 is ENHRY, CDR2 SYGVKD, per germline. DNA of the CDR3: TGTGCCATCAGTGAGAATTTTGGCGGGGACAATGAGCAGTTCTTC. Its translation is CAISENFGGDNEQFF.